Listed below are T cell receptor beta chains from one sample, sequenced in a study of control samples from healthy donors and cancer patients. Using immunoSEQ multiplex PCR, the repertoire was profiled, and TCRdb retains in-frame clones only, with some absent. The sample carries some 140,000 clones, around 96% recorded once. Sample: blood. These receptors were taken from a man aged 35-49 years in good health. CDR3s include the opening cysteine and the closing phenylalanine or tryptophan. D genes are given only for firm matches. Rows give clone size only sometimes, using once, few, many, or a class for an expanded clone.

j_gene | v_gene | d_gene | abundance | len | CDR3nt | CDR3aa
TRBJ1-2 | TRBV27 | TRBD1 | - | 14 | TGTGCCAGCAGCTTACAGGGGGGTGTCTATGGCTACACCTTC | CASSLQGGVYGYTF
TRBJ1-2 | TRBV28 | - | - | 12 | TGTGCCAGTAACACCGGGGTTTATGGCTACACCTTC | CASNTGVYGYTF
TRBJ1-1 | TRBV30 | - | - | 13 | TGTGCCTGGATGGCGCTGGGTCGGGTGCGAGCTTTCTTT | CAWMALGRVRAFF
TRBJ2-7 | TRBV27 | TRBD2 | - | 14 | TGTGCCAGCACCTCGGCGGGGGGGTTCGGCGAGCAGTACTTC | CASTSAGGFGEQYF
TRBJ2-2 | TRBV5-1 | - | - | 16 | TGCGCCAGCAGCTTGCTGGTCGGGGCGAACACCGGGGAGCTGTTTTTT | CASSLLVGANTGELFF
TRBJ1-2 | TRBV6-5 | TRBD1 | - | 14 | TGTGCCAGCAGTTCCCTAGACAGGGCCTATGGCTACACCTTC | CASSSLDRAYGYTF
TRBJ2-4 | TRBV5-5 | - | once | 15 | TGTGCCAGCAGCCTGTCCTCAGGATCTTTGGACATTCAGTACTTC | CASSLSSGSLDIQYF
TRBJ1-1 | TRBV6-5 | TRBD1 | - | 15 | TGTGCCAGCAGTTACCAGGGACAGGGCAACACTGAAGCTTTCTTT | CASSYQGQGNTEAFF
TRBJ2-1 | TRBV5-1 | - | - | 12 | TGCGCCAGCAGCTTGCCGGGGGAGGAGCAGTTCTTC | CASSLPGEEQFF
TRBJ1-2 | TRBV3-1/TRBV3-2 | - | few | 14 | TGTGCCAGCAGCCAACCTGGTCGGGTAGAAGGCTACACCTTC | CASSQPGRVEGYTF
TRBJ1-3 | TRBV6-9 | - | - | 17 | TGTGCCAGCAGTTCTAACCCCACTCCACCAGGCCGGAACACCATATATTTT | CASSSNPTPPGRNTIYF
TRBJ2-1 | TRBV24-1 | - | - | 14 | TGTGCCACCAGTGATTTCTCATCAGGGGACGAGCAGTTCTTC | CATSDFSSGDEQFF
TRBJ1-5 | TRBV11-2 | TRBD1 | - | 15 | TGTGCCAGCAGCTTAGTAGGACAGGGCAATCAGCCCCAGCATTTT | CASSLVGQGNQPQHF
TRBJ1-3 | TRBV5-6 | - | - | 17 | TGTGCCAGCAGCCCGTTAGCCGGGACCCACTCTGGAAACACCATATATTTT | CASSPLAGTHSGNTIYF
TRBJ1-4 | TRBV5-1 | - | - | 15 | TGCGCCAGCAGCTTGGGGCGGCAGGGTGAGGAAAAACTGTTTTTT | CASSLGRQGEEKLFF
TRBJ1-1 | TRBV27 | TRBD1 | - | 14 | TGTGCCAGCAGTTTATCGGCAGGGGGCACTGAAGCTTTCTTT | CASSLSAGGTEAFF
TRBJ2-5 | TRBV25-1 | - | - | 13 | TGTGCCAGCAGTGAACTCCAGGGTGAGACCCAGTACTTC | CASSELQGETQYF
TRBJ2-5 | TRBV18 | - | - | 14 | TGTGCCAGCTCAGCTACCGGGAGCCAAGAGACCCAGTACTTC | CASSATGSQETQYF
TRBJ1-5 | TRBV6-5 | - | - | 14 | TGTGCCAGCAAACTGAACGGCAACAATCAGCCCCAGCATTTT | CASKLNGNNQPQHF
TRBJ1-1 | TRBV6-2/TRBV6-3 | - | - | 14 | TGTGCCAGCAGTTACTCCCACTTGAACACTGAAGCTTTCTTT | CASSYSHLNTEAFF
TRBJ2-3 | TRBV5-1 | - | - | 14 | TGCGCCAGCAGCTTGGGGGTCGGCACAGATACGCAGTATTTT | CASSLGVGTDTQYF
TRBJ1-1 | TRBV6-5 | - | once | 12 | TGTGCCAGCAGCCCAGGGGCCACTGAAGCTTTCTTT | CASSPGATEAFF
TRBJ2-7 | TRBV27 | TRBD1 | once | 15 | TGTGCCAGCAGTGGACAAGGGACAGGGGATTACGAGCAGTACTTC | CASSGQGTGDYEQYF
TRBJ1-2 | TRBV7-2 | - | - | 12 | TGTGCCAGCAGCCCTGTCAGGGGTGGCTACACCTTC | CASSPVRGGYTF
TRBJ2-7 | TRBV2 | TRBD1 | - | 13 | TGTGCCAGCATCTCCGGGACAGGGAACGAGCAGTACTTC | CASISGTGNEQYF
TRBJ2-3 | TRBV19 | - | - | 15 | TGTGCCAGTAGTACCCAGGGGCGGAACACAGATACGCAGTATTTT | CASSTQGRNTDTQYF
TRBJ2-3 | TRBV9 | TRBD2 | - | 16 | TGTGCCAGCGCGGTGAATAGCGGGGAGAGCACAGATACGCAGTATTTT | CASAVNSGESTDTQYF
TRBJ1-4 | TRBV29-1 | - | - | 12 | TGCAGCGCCACGGGACGGTATGAAAAACTGTTTTTT | CSATGRYEKLFF
TRBJ1-2 | TRBV5-8 | - | - | 13 | TGTGCCAGCAGCTTGTTAATCACGGGGGGCTACACCTTC | CASSLLITGGYTF
TRBJ2-3 | TRBV4-3 | TRBD1 | - | 15 | TGCGCCAGCAGCCCTGGACAGGCTAGCACAGATACGCAGTATTTT | CASSPGQASTDTQYF
TRBJ1-2 | TRBV4-1 | - | - | 14 | TGCGCCACCCGGGGGCAGGATATTTTCTATGGCTACACCTTC | CATRGQDIFYGYTF
TRBJ2-1 | TRBV7-9 | - | - | 14 | TGTGCCAGCGGCCGCACTGGAGGGGGCAATGAGCAGTTCTTC | CASGRTGGGNEQFF
TRBJ2-3 | TRBV18 | - | - | 13 | TGTGCCAGCTCAGGTCAGAACACAGATACGCAGTATTTT | CASSGQNTDTQYF
TRBJ1-1 | TRBV4-1 | - | once | 15 | TGCGCCAGCAGCCAAGATGGCCAGATGAACACTGAAGCTTTCTTT | CASSQDGQMNTEAFF
TRBJ1-4 | TRBV10-3 | TRBD1 | - | 13 | TGTGCCATCAGCGGGACAGGGAGTGAAAAACTGTTTTTT | CAISGTGSEKLFF
TRBJ1-1 | TRBV18 | - | - | 15 | TGTGCCAGCTCACCATCGACAGAGTTGAACACTGAAGCTTTCTTT | CASSPSTELNTEAFF
TRBJ2-7 | TRBV5-4 | - | - | 15 | TGTGCCAGCAGGTTGGGGGGGACAGAGAACTACGAGCAGTACTTC | CASRLGGTENYEQYF
TRBJ2-2 | TRBV7-8 | TRBD1 | - | 17 | TGTGCCAGCAGCCCTCTCCCCGGGACAGCTAACACCGGGGAGCTGTTTTTT | CASSPLPGTANTGELFF
TRBJ2-7 | TRBV27 | - | - | 15 | TGTGCCAGCAGTTTAGGGCCAGGGGCGGGTTACGAGCAGTACTTC | CASSLGPGAGYEQYF
TRBJ2-7 | TRBV28 | TRBD2 | once | 15 | TGTGCCAGCAGTTTCGGGGGGGCGCGGAAGAGCGAGCAGTACTTC | CASSFGGARKSEQYF
TRBJ1-2 | TRBV6-2/TRBV6-3 | - | - | 15 | TGTGCCAGCAGTTTGGACGTTACCTCTAACTATGGCTACACCTTC | CASSLDVTSNYGYTF
TRBJ1-2 | TRBV7-2 | - | once | 14 | TGTGCCAGCAGCTTAGCCCCCGCAAACTATGGCTACACCTTC | CASSLAPANYGYTF
TRBJ2-6 | TRBV18 | TRBD1 | - | 18 | TGTGCCAGCTCACCACAGACAGGGGGCTACTCTGGGGCCAACGTCCTGACTTTC | CASSPQTGGYSGANVLTF
TRBJ1-2 | TRBV28 | TRBD1 | - | 16 | TGTGCCAGCAGTTTGTCCGGACAGGGCTCTTACTATGGCTACACCTTC | CASSLSGQGSYYGYTF
TRBJ2-7 | TRBV5-6 | - | - | 14 | TGTGCCAGCAGCCGTGGGGGACTGACCTACGAGCAGTACTTC | CASSRGGLTYEQYF
TRBJ2-7 | TRBV6-1 | - | - | 16 | TGTGCCAGCAGTGAAGCGGACCCAGGCGGGGTTCACGAGCAGTACTTC | CASSEADPGGVHEQYF
TRBJ1-3 | TRBV5-1 | - | - | 14 | TGCGCCAGCAGCCTAGGGGGGCGCGGGGACACCATATATTTT | CASSLGGRGDTIYF
TRBJ1-2 | TRBV9 | - | - | 12 | TGTGCCAGCAGCTCAAGACAGAATGGCTACACCTTC | CASSSRQNGYTF
TRBJ1-6 | TRBV2 | - | - | 12 | TGTGCCAGCAGTGAGGGGCATTCACCCCTCCACTTT | CASSEGHSPLHF
TRBJ1-1 | TRBV7-2 | - | - | 15 | TGTGCCAGCAGCCTCTTTGGGACGGGGAACACTGAAGCTTTCTTT | CASSLFGTGNTEAFF
TRBJ1-1 | TRBV19 | - | - | 15 | TGTGCCAGTAGTCCCTCCCCCGGCCTGAACACTGAAGCTTTCTTT | CASSPSPGLNTEAFF
TRBJ1-6 | TRBV5-1 | - | - | 14 | TGCGCCAGCAGCTTGGTCGCAGGGAGTTCACCCCTCCACTTT | CASSLVAGSSPLHF
TRBJ1-2 | TRBV20-1 | - | once | 8 | TGCAGACCGAACGGCTACACCTTC | CRPNGYTF